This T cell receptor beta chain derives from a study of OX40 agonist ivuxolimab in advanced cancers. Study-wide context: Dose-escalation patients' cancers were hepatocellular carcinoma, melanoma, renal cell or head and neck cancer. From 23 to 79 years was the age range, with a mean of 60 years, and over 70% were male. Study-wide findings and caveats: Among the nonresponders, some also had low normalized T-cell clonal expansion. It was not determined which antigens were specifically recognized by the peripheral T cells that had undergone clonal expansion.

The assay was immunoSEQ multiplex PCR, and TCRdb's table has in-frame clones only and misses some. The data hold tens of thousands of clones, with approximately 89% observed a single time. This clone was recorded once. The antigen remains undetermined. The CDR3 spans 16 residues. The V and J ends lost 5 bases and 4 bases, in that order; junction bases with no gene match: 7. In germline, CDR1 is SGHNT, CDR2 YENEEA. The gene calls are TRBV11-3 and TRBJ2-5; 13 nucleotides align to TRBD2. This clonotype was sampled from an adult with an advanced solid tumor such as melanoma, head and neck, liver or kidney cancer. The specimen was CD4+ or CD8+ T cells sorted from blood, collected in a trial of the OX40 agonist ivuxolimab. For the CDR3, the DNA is TGTGCCAGCAGCCCAGGACTAGCGGGAGCCGGAGAGACCCAGTACTTC. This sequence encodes CASSPGLAGAGETQYF. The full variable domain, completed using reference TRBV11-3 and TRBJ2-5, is EAGVVQSPRYKIIEKKQPVAFWCNPISGHNTLYWYLQNLGQGPELLIRYENEEAVDDSQLPKDRFSAERLKGVDSTLKIQPAELGDSAVYLCASSPGLAGAGETQYFGPGTRLLVL.